These T cell receptor beta chains were read from a single sample in a study of T-cell reconstitution after alpha-beta-depleted transplantation in children. TCRdb analysed the PCR reads with MiXCR anew, one entry per CDR3 protein. The top ten hold approximately 0.8% of the sample, which has approximately 630,000 distinct CDR3 sequences, around 13% seen once. The sequences come from PBMCs, collected before TCRalphabeta/CD19-depleted stem cell transplant. The receptors here all came from a girl aged 2-10 years with congenital amegakaryocytic thrombocytopenia, due to receive a stem cell transplant. Each CDR3 is given with its conserved first and last residue. A D gene is named only where the DNA matches it firmly. Size is stated for part of the rows, as once, few or many counts, or as a class when the clone is expanded.

CDR3nt | CDR3aa | abundance | d_gene | j_gene | v_gene
TGTGCCAGCGGGACCGGGACTAGCTTTACCTACGAGCAGTACTTC | CASGTGTSFTYEQYF | many | TRBD2 | TRBJ2-7 | TRBV28
TGCAGTGCTAGAACTAGCGGGAGCTACCTACCCAATGAGCAGTTCTTC | CSARTSGSYLPNEQFF | . | TRBD2 | TRBJ2-1 | TRBV20-1
TGTGCCAGCAGCTTAAGTTTGTTTCGGGGTTTTGAGCAGTTCTTC | CASSLSLFRGFEQFF | few | . | TRBJ2-1 | TRBV7-9
TGCAGTGCTGAGGGGACTAGCGCCTACGAGCAGTACTTC | CSAEGTSAYEQYF | many | TRBD2 | TRBJ2-7 | TRBV20-1
TGTGCCAGCTCGGACCGGGACACTTTTAATGAAAAACTGTTTTTT | CASSDRDTFNEKLFF | . | . | TRBJ1-4 | TRBV18
TGCAGTGCTAGTCCTAGCGGGAGGTATACCTACGAGCAGTACTTC | CSASPSGRYTYEQYF | . | TRBD2 | TRBJ2-7 | TRBV20-1
TGCGCCAGCAGCTCGACCCTACTAGCGGGGGGCACAGATACGCAGTATTTT | CASSSTLLAGGTDTQYF | many | TRBD2 | TRBJ2-3 | TRBV5-1
TGCAGTGCTAGCATACCGAGGACTAGCTTAATCTCCTACGAGCAGTACTTC | CSASIPRTSLISYEQYF | . | TRBD2 | TRBJ2-7 | TRBV20-1
TGTGCCAGCAGCTCGCAGGGGCGCAACTCTGGGGCCAACGTCCTGACTTTC | CASSSQGRNSGANVLTF | . | . | TRBJ2-6 | TRBV7-3
TGCAGTGCTCCACCCCCATGGGACAGCCACACAAACAACTATGGCTACACCTTC | CSAPPPWDSHTNNYGYTF | . | TRBD1 | TRBJ1-2 | TRBV20-1
TGTGCCAGCAGCGTCATAGGGGGAGAAAGGGAGCAGTTCTTC | CASSVIGGEREQFF | . | . | TRBJ2-1 | TRBV9
TGCAGCGCCGCGGGACTAGCGGGATCGAGCTCCTACAATGAGCAGTTCTTC | CSAAGLAGSSSYNEQFF | few | TRBD2 | TRBJ2-1 | TRBV29-1
TGCGCCAGCAGCGCGCGCGCGGACTACAATGAGCAGTTCTTC | CASSARADYNEQFF | many | . | TRBJ2-1 | TRBV5-1
TGTGCCAGCAACCCACAACGGACTCTTAAGACCCAGTACTTC | CASNPQRTLKTQYF | few | . | TRBJ2-5 | TRBV2
TGTGCCAGCAGCTTCGGACTCCCTGAAGCTTTCTTT | CASSFGLPEAFF | many | . | TRBJ1-1 | TRBV7-9
TGTGCCAGCAGCTTAGTGCCCCCCCAAGGAACCTACGAGCAGTACTTC | CASSLVPPQGTYEQYF | . | . | TRBJ2-7 | TRBV11-2
TGTGCCAGCAGCCCAATTAGCGGGAGCTCCTACGAGCAGTACTTC | CASSPISGSSYEQYF | few | TRBD2 | TRBJ2-7 | TRBV9
TGTGCCAGCAGCTTAGTTAGCTCTAGCGGGAGTCTCCGCCGCGAGCAGTACTTC | CASSLVSSSGSLRREQYF | . | TRBD2 | TRBJ2-7 | TRBV7-8
TGCGCCAGCAGCAGCGGCCGGGACAGGGTTTTATACGAGCAGTACTTC | CASSSGRDRVLYEQYF | many | TRBD1 | TRBJ2-7 | TRBV5-1
TGTGCCAGCAGCATACCGACAGGGACTAATGAAAAACTGTTTTTT | CASSIPTGTNEKLFF | few | TRBD1 | TRBJ1-4 | TRBV7-9
TGCAGTGCTAGGGACTATAACGGGGAGCTGTTTTTT | CSARDYNGELFF | many | . | TRBJ2-2 | TRBV20-1
TGTGCCTGGACTCTAGCGGGAGATCCCTTCTTC | CAWTLAGDPFF | few | TRBD2 | TRBJ2-1 | TRBV30
TGTGCCAGCAGAAGGAACGGGGTCACTGAAGCTTTCTTT | CASRRNGVTEAFF | few | . | TRBJ1-1 | TRBV28
TGTGCCAGCAGTTTACCGGGACTAGAGGCGGATACGCAGTATTTT | CASSLPGLEADTQYF | . | TRBD2 | TRBJ2-3 | TRBV12-3/TRBV12-4
TGTGCCAGCAGTTTATCACAGGGTAACACCTACGAGCAGTACTTC | CASSLSQGNTYEQYF | many | . | TRBJ2-7 | TRBV28
TGTGCCACCAGCAGGAACTATAGACAGGGCTCCTACGAGCAGTACTTC | CATSRNYRQGSYEQYF | many | TRBD1 | TRBJ2-7 | TRBV15
TGTGCCAGCAGCGAAAACAGGGTATTGGGCAATGAGCAGTTCTTC | CASSENRVLGNEQFF | many | . | TRBJ2-1 | TRBV7-9
TGTGCCAGCAGCCAAGTAGGCGGGAGGGTTGGCAAAAACATTCAGTACTTC | CASSQVGGRVGKNIQYF | . | TRBD2 | TRBJ2-4 | TRBV4-2
TGCGCCAGCAGCATTGGGACACCTGGAAACACCATATATTTT | CASSIGTPGNTIYF | many | . | TRBJ1-3 | TRBV5-1
TGTGCCACCAGCAGACTCGCCAAGGCCATACAAGAGACCCAGTACTTC | CATSRLAKAIQETQYF | many | . | TRBJ2-5 | TRBV15
TGTGCCAGCAGCCGCTCACTGACAGGGGGCATACACGAGCAGTACTTC | CASSRSLTGGIHEQYF | . | TRBD1 | TRBJ2-7 | TRBV6-5
TGTGCCAGCAGCTTGGACGGCAGGGCGGAGACCCAGTACTTC | CASSLDGRAETQYF | . | . | TRBJ2-5 | TRBV5-4
TGTGCCACCAGCAGCAGTAACCACAATGAGCAGTTCTTC | CATSSSNHNEQFF | few | . | TRBJ2-1 | TRBV15
TGCAGCGTGGGGACAGCGACTAAGTTCACCTTC | CSVGTATKFTF | many | TRBD1 | TRBJ1-2 | TRBV29-1
TGTGCCACAAAACTGACTAGCTATCGGGAGACCCAGTACTTC | CATKLTSYRETQYF | few | TRBD2 | TRBJ2-5 | TRBV15
TGCAGTGCTACCGGGACAGTAGATACGCAGTATTTT | CSATGTVDTQYF | . | TRBD1 | TRBJ2-3 | TRBV20-1
TGTGCCAGCAGCTTATCCTGGAAAGAGACCCAGTACTTC | CASSLSWKETQYF | many | . | TRBJ2-5 | TRBV7-2
TGTGCCAGCGGAATACTAGCGGGGGAGTACGAGCAGTACTTC | CASGILAGEYEQYF | . | TRBD2 | TRBJ2-7 | TRBV6-2/TRBV6-3
TGCGCCAGCAGCTTTGGTGGGGTTCTGAACACCGGGGAGCTGTTTTTT | CASSFGGVLNTGELFF | many | . | TRBJ2-2 | TRBV5-1
TGCAGCGTTGTGGACCCCGACGCGAGTTACTCCTACAATGAGCAGTTCTTC | CSVVDPDASYSYNEQFF | . | . | TRBJ2-1 | TRBV29-1